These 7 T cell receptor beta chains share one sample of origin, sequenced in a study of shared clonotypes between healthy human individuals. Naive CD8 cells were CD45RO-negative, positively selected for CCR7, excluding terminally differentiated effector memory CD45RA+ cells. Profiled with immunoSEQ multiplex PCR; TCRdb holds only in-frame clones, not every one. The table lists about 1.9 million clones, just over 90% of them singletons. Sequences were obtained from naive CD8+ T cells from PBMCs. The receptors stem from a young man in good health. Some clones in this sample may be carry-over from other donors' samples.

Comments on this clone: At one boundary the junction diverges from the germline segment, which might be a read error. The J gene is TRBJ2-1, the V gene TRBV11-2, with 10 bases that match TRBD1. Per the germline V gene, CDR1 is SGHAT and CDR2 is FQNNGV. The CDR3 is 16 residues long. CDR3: CASRLGQGESYNEQFF. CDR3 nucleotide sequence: TGTGCCAGCAGGTTAGGACAGGGGGAGTCCTACAATGAGCAGTTCTTC.

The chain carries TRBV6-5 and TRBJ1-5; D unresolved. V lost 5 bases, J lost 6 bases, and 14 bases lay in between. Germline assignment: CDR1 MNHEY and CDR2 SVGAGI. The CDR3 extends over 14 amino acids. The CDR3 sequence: CASSEYPGVQPQHF. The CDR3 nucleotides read TGTGCCAGCAGTGAATATCCGGGCGTTCAGCCCCAGCATTTT.

The CDR3 DNA follows: TGTGCCAGCAGCGTAGGACTAGCGGGAGAGGGTGAGCAGTTCTTC. Protein: CASSVGLAGEGEQFF. V gene TRBV9 combines with J gene TRBJ2-1; 12 bases match TRBD2. Germline CDR1 is SGDLS and CDR2 is YYNGEE. J was trimmed by 9 bases and V by 0 bases; bases with no gene match: 4. The CDR3 extends over 15 amino acids.

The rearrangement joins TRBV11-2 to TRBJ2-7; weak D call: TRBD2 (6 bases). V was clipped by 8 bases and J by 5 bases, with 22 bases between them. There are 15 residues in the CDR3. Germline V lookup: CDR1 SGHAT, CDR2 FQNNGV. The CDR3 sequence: CASRRGLRNPHEQYF. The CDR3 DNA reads TGTGCCAGCCGCCGGGGACTGAGGAATCCCCACGAGCAGTACTTC.

CDR3 amino acids: CASSSPRERNEQYF. CDR3 nucleotide sequence: TGTGCCAGCAGCTCCCCCCGAGAGCGGAACGAGCAGTACTTC. The chain couples TRBV7-2 to TRBJ2-7; TRBD2 might be the D (5 bases). The CDR3 totals 14 residues. The V and J ends lost 4 bases and 5 bases respectively, with 15 bases between them. Germline CDR1 SGHTA, CDR2 FQGNSA.

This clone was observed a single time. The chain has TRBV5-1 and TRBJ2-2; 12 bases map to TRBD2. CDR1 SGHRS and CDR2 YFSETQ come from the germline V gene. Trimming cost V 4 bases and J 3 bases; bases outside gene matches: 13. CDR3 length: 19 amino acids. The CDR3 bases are TGCGCCAGCAGCCCATCTAGCGGGAGGGTAATAAGTGACACCGGGGAGCTGTTTTTT. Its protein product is CASSPSSGRVISDTGELFF.

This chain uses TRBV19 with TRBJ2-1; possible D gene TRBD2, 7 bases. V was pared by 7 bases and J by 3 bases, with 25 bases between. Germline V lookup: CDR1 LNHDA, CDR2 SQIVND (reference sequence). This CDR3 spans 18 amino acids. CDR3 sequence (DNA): TGTGCCAGTACCCCACCGCTAGCGGAGAGGGGGTACTACAATGAGCAGTTCTTC. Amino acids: CASTPPLAERGYYNEQFF. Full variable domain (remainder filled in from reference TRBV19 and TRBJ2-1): DGGITQSPKYLFRKEGQNVTLSCEQNLNHDAMYWYRQDPGQGLRLIYYSQIVNDFQKGDIAEGYSVSREKKESFPLTVTSAQKNPTAFYLCASTPPLAERGYYNEQFFGPGTRLTVL.